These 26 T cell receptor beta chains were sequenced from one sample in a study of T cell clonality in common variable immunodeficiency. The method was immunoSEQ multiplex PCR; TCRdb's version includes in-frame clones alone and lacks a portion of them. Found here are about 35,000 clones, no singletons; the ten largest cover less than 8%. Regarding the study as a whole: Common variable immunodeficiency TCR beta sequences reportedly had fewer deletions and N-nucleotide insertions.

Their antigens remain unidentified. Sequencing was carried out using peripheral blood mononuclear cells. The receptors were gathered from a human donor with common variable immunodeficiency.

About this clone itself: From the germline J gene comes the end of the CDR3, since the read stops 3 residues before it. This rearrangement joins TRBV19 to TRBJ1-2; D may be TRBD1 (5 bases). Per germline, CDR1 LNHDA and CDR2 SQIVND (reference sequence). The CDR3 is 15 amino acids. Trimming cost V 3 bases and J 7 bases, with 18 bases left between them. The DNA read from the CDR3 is TGTGCCAGTAGTATCGATTCAGGGCTAAGAACTGGC. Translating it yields CASSIDSGLRTG. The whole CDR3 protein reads CASSIDSGLRTGYTF.

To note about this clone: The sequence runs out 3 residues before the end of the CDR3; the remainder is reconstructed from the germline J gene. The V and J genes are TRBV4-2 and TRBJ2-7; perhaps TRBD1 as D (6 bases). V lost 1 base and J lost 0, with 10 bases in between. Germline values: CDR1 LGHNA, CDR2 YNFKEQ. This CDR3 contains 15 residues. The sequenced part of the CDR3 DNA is TGTGCCAGCAGCCAAGGGAGGACAGACTCCTACGAG. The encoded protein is CASSQGRTDSYE. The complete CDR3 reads CASSQGRTDSYEQYF.

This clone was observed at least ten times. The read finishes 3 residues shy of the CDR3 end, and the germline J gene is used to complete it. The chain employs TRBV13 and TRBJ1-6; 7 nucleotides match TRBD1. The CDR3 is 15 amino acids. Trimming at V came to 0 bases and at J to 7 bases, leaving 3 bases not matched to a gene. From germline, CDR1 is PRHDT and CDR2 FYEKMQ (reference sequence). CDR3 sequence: CASSLGQGLNSPLHF. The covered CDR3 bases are TGTGCCAGCAGCTTAGGACAGGGGCTAAATTCACCC. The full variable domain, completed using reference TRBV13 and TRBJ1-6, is AAGVIQSPRHLIKEKRETATLKCYPIPRHDTVYWYQQGPGQDPQFLISFYEKMQSDKGSIPDRFSAQQFSDYHSELNMSSLELGDSALYFCASSLGQGLNSPLHFGNGTRLTVT.

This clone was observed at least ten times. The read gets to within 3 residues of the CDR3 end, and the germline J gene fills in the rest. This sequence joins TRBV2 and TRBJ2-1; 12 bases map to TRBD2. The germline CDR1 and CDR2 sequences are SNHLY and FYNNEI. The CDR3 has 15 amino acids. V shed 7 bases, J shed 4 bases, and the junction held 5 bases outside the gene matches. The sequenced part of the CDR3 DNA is TGTGCCAGCACCCTAGCGGGGGGGATATACAATGAG. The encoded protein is CASTLAGGIYNE. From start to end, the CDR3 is CASTLAGGIYNEQFF.

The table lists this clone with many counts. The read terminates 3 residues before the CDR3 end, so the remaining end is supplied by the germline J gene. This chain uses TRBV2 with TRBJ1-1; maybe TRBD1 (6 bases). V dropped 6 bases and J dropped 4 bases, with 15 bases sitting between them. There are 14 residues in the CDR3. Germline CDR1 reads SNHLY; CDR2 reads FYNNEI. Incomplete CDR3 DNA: TGTGCCAGCAGCCTGGGGGCCCGGGGCACTGAA. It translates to CASSLGARGTE. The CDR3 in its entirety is CASSLGARGTEAFF.

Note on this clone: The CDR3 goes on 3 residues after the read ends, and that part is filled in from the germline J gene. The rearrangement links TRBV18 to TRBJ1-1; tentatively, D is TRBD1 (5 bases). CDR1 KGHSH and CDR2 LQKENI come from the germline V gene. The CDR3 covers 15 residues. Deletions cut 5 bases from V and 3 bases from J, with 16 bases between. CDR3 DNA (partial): TGTGCCAGCTCAAATGCTCAGGGTAGGGACACTGAA. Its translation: CASSNAQGRDTE. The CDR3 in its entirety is CASSNAQGRDTEAFF.

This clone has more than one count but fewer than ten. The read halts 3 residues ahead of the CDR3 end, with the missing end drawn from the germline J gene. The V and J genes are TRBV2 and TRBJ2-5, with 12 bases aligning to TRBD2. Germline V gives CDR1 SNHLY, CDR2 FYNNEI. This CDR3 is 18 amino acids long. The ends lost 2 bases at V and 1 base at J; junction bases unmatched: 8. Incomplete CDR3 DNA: TGTGCCAGCAGTGAAACGGAGGGACTAGCGGGCCTCCAAGAGACC. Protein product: CASSETEGLAGLQET. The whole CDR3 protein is CASSETEGLAGLQETQYF.

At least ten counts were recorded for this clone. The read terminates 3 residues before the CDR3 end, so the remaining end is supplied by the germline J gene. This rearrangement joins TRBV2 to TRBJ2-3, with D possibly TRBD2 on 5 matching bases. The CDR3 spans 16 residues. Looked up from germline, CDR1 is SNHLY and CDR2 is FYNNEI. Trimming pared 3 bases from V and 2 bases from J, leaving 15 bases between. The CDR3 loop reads CASSDSLADSTDTQYF. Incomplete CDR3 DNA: TGTGCCAGCAGTGATAGCCTAGCAGATTCCACAGATACG. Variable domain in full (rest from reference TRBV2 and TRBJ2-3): EPEVTQTPSHQVTQMGQEVILRCVPISNHLYFYWYRQILGQKVEFLVSFYNNEISEKSEIFDDQFSVERPDGSNFTLKIRSTKLEDSAMYFCASSDSLADSTDTQYFGPGTRLTVL.

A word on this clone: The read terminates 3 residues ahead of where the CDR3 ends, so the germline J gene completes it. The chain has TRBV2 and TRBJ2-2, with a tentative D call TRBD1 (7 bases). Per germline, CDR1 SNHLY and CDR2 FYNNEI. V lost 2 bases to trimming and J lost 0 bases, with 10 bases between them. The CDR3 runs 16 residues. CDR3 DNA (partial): TGTGCCAGCAGTGAACGGGGGACAGCGAACACCGGGGAG. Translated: CASSERGTANTGE. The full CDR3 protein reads CASSERGTANTGELFF.

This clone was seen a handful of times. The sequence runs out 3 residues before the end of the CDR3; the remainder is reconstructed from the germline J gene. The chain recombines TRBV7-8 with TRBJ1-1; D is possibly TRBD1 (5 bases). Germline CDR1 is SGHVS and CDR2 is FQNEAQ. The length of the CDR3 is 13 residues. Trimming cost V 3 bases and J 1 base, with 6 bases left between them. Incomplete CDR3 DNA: TGTGCCAGCAGCTTGGGGCGGAACACTGAA. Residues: CASSLGRNTE. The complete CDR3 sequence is CASSLGRNTEAFF.

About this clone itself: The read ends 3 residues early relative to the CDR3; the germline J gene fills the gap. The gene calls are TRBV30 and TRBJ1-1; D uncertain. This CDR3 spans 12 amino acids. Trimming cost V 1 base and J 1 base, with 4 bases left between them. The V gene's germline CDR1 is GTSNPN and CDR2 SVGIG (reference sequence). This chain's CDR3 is CAWSASNTEAFF. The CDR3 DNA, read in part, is TGTGCCTGGAGTGCGTCGAACACTGAA.

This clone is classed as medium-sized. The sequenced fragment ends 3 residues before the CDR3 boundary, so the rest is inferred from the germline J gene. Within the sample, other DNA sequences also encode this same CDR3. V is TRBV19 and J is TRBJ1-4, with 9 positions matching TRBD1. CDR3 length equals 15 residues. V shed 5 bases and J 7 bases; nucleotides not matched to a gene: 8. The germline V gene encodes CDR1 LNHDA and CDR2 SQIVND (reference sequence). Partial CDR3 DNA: TGTGCCAGTAGTCCCAGCCGACAGGGGGGTGAAAAA. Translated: CASSPSRQGGEK. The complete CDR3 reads CASSPSRQGGEKLFF.

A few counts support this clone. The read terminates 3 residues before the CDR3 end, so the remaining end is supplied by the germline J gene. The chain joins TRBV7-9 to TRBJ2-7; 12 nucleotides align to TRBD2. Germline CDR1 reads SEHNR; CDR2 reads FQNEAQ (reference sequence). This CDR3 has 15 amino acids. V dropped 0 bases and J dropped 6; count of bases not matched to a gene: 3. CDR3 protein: CASSLAASGGVEQYF. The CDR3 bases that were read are TGTGCCAGCAGCTTAGCGGCTAGCGGGGGGGTCGAG. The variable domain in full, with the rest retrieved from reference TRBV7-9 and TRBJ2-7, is DTGVSQNPRHKITKRGQNVTFRCDPISEHNRLYWYRQTLGQGPEFLTYFQNEAQLEKSRLLSDRFSAERPKGSFSTLEIQRTEQGDSAMYLCASSLAASGGVEQYFGPGTRLTVT.

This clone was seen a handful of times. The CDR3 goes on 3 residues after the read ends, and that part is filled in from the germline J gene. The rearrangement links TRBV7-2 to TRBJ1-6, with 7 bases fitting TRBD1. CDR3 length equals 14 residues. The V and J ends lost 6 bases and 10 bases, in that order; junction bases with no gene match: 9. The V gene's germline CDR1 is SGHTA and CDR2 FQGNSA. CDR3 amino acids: CASSSQGGGSPLHF. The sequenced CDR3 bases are TGTGCCAGCAGTTCTCAGGGGGGTGGATCACCC.

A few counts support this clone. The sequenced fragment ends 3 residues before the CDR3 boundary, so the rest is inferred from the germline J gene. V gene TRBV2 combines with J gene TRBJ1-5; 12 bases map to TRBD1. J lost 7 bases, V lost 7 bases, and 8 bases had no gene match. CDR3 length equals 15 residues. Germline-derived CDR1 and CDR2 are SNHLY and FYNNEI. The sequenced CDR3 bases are TGTGCCAGCACTACCGGGACAGGGGGCTTACAGCCC. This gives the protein CASTTGTGGLQP. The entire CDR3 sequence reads CASTTGTGGLQPQHF. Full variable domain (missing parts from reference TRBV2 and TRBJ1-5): EPEVTQTPSHQVTQMGQEVILRCVPISNHLYFYWYRQILGQKVEFLVSFYNNEISEKSEIFDDQFSVERPDGSNFTLKIRSTKLEDSAMYFCASTTGTGGLQPQHFGDGTRLSIL.

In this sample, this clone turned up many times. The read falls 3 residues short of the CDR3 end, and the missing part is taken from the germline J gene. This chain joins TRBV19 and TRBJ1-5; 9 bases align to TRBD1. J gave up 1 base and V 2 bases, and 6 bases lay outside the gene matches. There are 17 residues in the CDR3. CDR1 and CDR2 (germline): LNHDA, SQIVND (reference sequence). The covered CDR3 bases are TGTGCCAGTAGTATAAGGACAGGGGAAATCAGCAATCAGCCC. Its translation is CASSIRTGEISNQP. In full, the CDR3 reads CASSIRTGEISNQPQHF.

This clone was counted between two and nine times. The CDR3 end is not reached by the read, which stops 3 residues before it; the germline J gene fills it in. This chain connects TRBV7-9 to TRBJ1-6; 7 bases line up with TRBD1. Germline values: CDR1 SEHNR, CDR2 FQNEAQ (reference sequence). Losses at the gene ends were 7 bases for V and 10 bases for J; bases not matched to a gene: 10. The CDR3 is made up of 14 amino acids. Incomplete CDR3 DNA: TGTGCCAGCACCCCGGGACAGCTTGGATCACCC. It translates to CASTPGQLGSP. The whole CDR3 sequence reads CASTPGQLGSPLHF.

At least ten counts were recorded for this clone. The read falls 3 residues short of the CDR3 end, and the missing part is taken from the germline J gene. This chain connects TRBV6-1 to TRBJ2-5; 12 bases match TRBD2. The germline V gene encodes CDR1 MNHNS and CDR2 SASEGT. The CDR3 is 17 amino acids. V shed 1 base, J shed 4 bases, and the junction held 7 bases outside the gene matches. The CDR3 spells CASSEETSGGFRETQYF. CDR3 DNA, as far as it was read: TGTGCCAGCAGTGAAGAGACTAGCGGGGGTTTTCGAGAGACC.

The CDR3 DNA, read in part, is TGTGCCAGCAGTGAAAGGTCATCAGGGCTCTATAATTCACCC. This codes for CASSERSSGLYNSP. In full, the CDR3 is CASSERSSGLYNSPLHF. J is TRBJ1-6 and V is TRBV2, with D maybe TRBD1 (5 bases). From the germline J gene comes the end of the CDR3, since the read stops 3 residues before it. V lost 2 bases and J lost 3, with 14 bases in between. The CDR3 length is 17 residues. CDR1 SNHLY and CDR2 FYNNEI come from the germline V gene. The complete variable domain, with remaining parts taken from reference TRBV2 and TRBJ1-6, reads EPEVTQTPSHQVTQMGQEVILRCVPISNHLYFYWYRQILGQKVEFLVSFYNNEISEKSEIFDDQFSVERPDGSNFTLKIRSTKLEDSAMYFCASSERSSGLYNSPLHFGNGTRLTVT.

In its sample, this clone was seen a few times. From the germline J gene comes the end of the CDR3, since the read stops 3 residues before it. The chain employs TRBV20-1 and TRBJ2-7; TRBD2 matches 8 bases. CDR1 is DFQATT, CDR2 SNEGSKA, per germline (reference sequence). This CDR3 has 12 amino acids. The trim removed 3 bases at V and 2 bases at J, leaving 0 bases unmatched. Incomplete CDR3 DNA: TGCAGTGCTAGCGGGGGGGCCTACGAG. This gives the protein CSASGGAYE. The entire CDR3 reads CSASGGAYEQYF.

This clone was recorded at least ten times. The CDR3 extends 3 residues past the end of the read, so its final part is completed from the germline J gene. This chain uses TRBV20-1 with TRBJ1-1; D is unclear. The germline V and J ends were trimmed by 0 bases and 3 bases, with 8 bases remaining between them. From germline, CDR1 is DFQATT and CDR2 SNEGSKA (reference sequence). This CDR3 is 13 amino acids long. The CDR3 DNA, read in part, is TGCAGTGCTAGAGATTACGGGGACACTGAA. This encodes CSARDYGDTE. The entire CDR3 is CSARDYGDTEAFF.

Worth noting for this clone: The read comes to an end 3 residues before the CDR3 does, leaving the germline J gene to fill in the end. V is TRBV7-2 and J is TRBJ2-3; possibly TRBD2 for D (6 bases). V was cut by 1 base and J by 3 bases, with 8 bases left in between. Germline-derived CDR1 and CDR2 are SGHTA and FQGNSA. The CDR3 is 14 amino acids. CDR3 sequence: CASSLGSGTDTQYF. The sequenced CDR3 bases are TGTGCCAGCAGCTTAGGGAGCGGGACAGATACG.

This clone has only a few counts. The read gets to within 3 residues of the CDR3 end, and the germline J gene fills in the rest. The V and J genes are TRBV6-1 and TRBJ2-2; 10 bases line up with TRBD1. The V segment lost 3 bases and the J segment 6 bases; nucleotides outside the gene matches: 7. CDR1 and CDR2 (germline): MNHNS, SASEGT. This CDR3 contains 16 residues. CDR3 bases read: TGTGCCAGCAGTGAGAAGGACAGGGGGACCCCCGGGGAG. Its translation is CASSEKDRGTPGE. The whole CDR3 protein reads CASSEKDRGTPGELFF.

The covered CDR3 bases are TGCAGCGCAGCCGACAGGGGCCCCTCCTACGAG. It translates to CSAADRGPSYE. The complete CDR3 reads CSAADRGPSYEQYF. The V call is TRBV29-1, the J call TRBJ2-7; 8 nucleotides match TRBD1. The read stops 3 residues short of the end of the CDR3; the missing end is completed from the germline J gene. The CDR3 is 14 amino acids. The germline V gene encodes CDR1 SQVTM and CDR2 ANQGSEA. With 7 bases clipped from V and 0 bases from J, the junction kept 8 bases outside the gene matches.

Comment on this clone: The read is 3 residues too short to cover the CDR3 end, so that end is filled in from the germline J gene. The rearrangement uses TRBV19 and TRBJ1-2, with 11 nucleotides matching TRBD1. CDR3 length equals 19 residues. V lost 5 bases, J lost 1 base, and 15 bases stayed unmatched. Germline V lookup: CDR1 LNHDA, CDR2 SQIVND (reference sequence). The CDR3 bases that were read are TGTGCCAGTAGTCCCTTAGGTGGGGGACAGGGGGGAGTTAACTATGGC. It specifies CASSPLGGGQGGVNYG. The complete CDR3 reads CASSPLGGGQGGVNYGYTF. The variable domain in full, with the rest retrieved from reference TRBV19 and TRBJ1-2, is DGGITQSPKYLFRKEGQNVTLSCEQNLNHDAMYWYRQDPGQGLRLIYYSQIVNDFQKGDIAEGYSVSREKKESFPLTVTSAQKNPTAFYLCASSPLGGGQGGVNYGYTFGSGTRLTVV.

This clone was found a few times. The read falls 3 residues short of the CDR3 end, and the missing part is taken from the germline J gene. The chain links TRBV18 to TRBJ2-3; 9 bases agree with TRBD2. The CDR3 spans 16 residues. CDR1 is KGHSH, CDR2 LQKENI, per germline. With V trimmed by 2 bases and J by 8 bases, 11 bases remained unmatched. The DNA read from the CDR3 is TGTGCCAGCTCACCAAGCAGCGGGGGGCCCCATGGTACG. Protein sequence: CASSPSSGGPHGT. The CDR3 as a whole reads CASSPSSGGPHGTQYF.